The 8 T cell receptor beta chains reported below all come from one sample, sequenced in a study of T-cell memory formation after mild COVID-19. MiXCR was run by TCRdb on the 5' RACE reads, yielding one entry per CDR3 protein. This sample has about 350,000 distinct CDR3 sequences, with around 14% found just once. Sequencing was carried out using PBMCs or a T cell subset sorted from them (not recorded which). The receptors stem from a man younger than 30 who had mild COVID-19 (a few samples of this study predate the infection). Cell type and time point are not known.

The genes are TRBV29-1 and TRBJ1-2, with a possible D match to TRBD1 (6 bases). V was cut by 4 bases and J by 7 bases, with 13 bases left in between. The CDR3 covers 12 residues. Germline-derived CDR1 and CDR2 are SQVTM and ANQGSEA. The CDR3 loop reads CSVGTGFRGYTF. The CDR3 DNA reads TGCAGCGTTGGTACAGGGTTCCGTGGCTACACCTTC.

This clonotype was found a few times. The CDR3 region has the DNA TGTGCCAGCAGTTACTCGGCGGCCGGGGAGCTGTTTTTT. Translating gives CASSYSAAGELFF. The chain has TRBV6-2 or TRBV6-3 and TRBJ2-2; D remains ambiguous. Germline V gene lookup returns CDR1 MNHEY and CDR2 SVGEGT. Trimming removed 0 bases at V and 6 bases at J, with 5 bases between. The length of the CDR3 is 13 residues.

This clonotype came up a few times. This chain connects TRBV15 to TRBJ2-1; TRBD1 aligns across 8 bases. This CDR3 comprises 15 residues. Germline V gives CDR1 LNHNV, CDR2 YYDKDF (reference sequence). J lost 6 bases, V lost 5 bases, and 9 bases had no gene match. The CDR3 nucleotides are TGTGCCACCAGCTACATTACAGGGGGAGGCAATGAGCAGTTCTTC. As protein: CATSYITGGGNEQFF.

V is TRBV14 and J is TRBJ2-4, with 10 bases aligning to TRBD2. The CDR3 consists of 15 residues. Germline-derived CDR1 and CDR2 are SGHDN and FVKESK. With 3 bases clipped from V and 8 bases from J, the junction kept 7 bases outside the gene matches. CDR3 sequence: CASSQGLAFGDIQYF. DNA of the CDR3: TGTGCCAGCAGCCAGGGACTAGCGTTTGGTGACATTCAGTACTTC. Full variable domain (remainder filled in from reference TRBV14 and TRBJ2-4): EAGVTQFPSHSVIEKGQTVTLRCDPISGHDNLYWYRRVMGKEIKFLLHFVKESKQDESGMPNNRFLAERTGGTYSTLKVQPAELEDSGVYFCASSQGLAFGDIQYFGAGTRLSVL.

There are a few counts of this clonotype. This may arise from a read error, as a much more abundant clone is one base away. The rearrangement joins TRBV5-1 to TRBJ2-3, with D perhaps being TRBD1 or TRBD2 (6 bases each). The CDR3 has 15 amino acids. With 4 bases removed from V and 0 bases from J, the gap between germline ends came to 12 bases. Germline values: CDR1 SGHRS, CDR2 YFSETQ. The CDR3: CASSPRGDSTDTQYF. The CDR3 DNA sequence: TGCGCCAGCAGCCCTAGGGGGGATAGCACAGATACGCAGTATTTT.

This clonotype was detected only a few times. Mismatch with germline at one junction end may stem from a read error. The chain has TRBV20-1 and TRBJ1-1; TRBD1 might be the D (5 bases). The CDR3 has 13 residues. Germline CDR1 reads DFQATT; CDR2 reads SNEGSKA (reference sequence). The CDR3 DNA reads TGTAACGCCCGCGGGGCCCTGAACACTGAAGCTTTCTTT. The encoded protein is CNARGALNTEAFF.

This clonotype was seen a single time. This sequence joins TRBV7-9 and TRBJ1-2, with 8 bases fitting TRBD1. V lost 5 bases to trimming and J lost 5 bases; unmatched junction nucleotides: 10. This CDR3 comprises 15 residues. In germline, CDR1 is SEHNR, CDR2 FQNEAQ (reference sequence). The CDR3 nucleotides read TGTGCCAGCAGCGTAGTCGACAGGGGAGGATATGGCTACACCTTC. It encodes CASSVVDRGGYGYTF.

This clonotype has at least ten counts. This sequence joins TRBV6-2 or TRBV6-3 and TRBJ2-7, with D perhaps assigned TRBD1 or TRBD2 (5 bases each). This CDR3 comprises 14 residues. Germline V lookup: CDR1 MNHEY, CDR2 SVGEGT. V was shortened by 2 bases and J by 1 base, with 9 bases between the two germline ends. CDR3 bases: TGTGCCAGCAGTTACGGCAGGGAGTCCTACGAGCAGTACGTC. This codes for CASSYGRESYEQYV.